The entry below describes one T cell receptor (beta chain). Its antigen is as yet unknown. This record belongs to a study of cytomegalovirus exposure and HLA in healthy donors. The CDR3 runs to 15 residues. Germline V gene data show CDR1 as LGHNA and CDR2 as YNFKEQ. Trimming took off 4 bases at V and 1 base at J, with 13 bases between the two ends. The PCR made use of 60 Vbeta and 13 Jbeta primers. This table comes from immunoSEQ multiplex PCR, and its TCRdb copy is limited to in-frame clones, with some not included. This table holds more than 65,000 clones. Notes on the study in general: In the analysis, some V segments, TRBV6-2 and TRBV6-3 included, were excluded as indistinguishable. Donors belonging to an Asian-associated ancestry cluster reportedly showed fewer N-insertions in productive TCRs than the roughly 670-donor mean, according to what a later analysis found.

The rearrangement joins TRBV4-2 to TRBJ1-1; D remains ambiguous. This receptor was identified in a middle-aged man in good health and CMV-seronegative. Sequences were obtained from PBMCs. For the CDR3, the DNA is TGTGCCAGCAGCCTCCTGGACGGGAAGAACACTGAAGCTTTCTTT. This encodes CASSLLDGKNTEAFF.